This TCR beta chain came from a study of Ad26.COV2.S vaccination and SARS-CoV-2 variants. Overall study context: Intramuscularly, Ad26.COV2.S was given either once or twice, 56 days apart. General study results and limits: Possibly, TCR breadth and depth analyses underestimated total T cell responses.

Some clones are missing from TCRdb's copy, which holds only in-frame ones; the method was immunoSEQ multiplex PCR. This sample has 350,000 to 450,000 clones, with roughly 84% found just once. CDR3 size: 15 residues. After removal of 0 bases from V and 4 bases from J, the junction contained 4 bases not matched to a gene. From germline, CDR1 is SNHLY and CDR2 FYNNEI. Treatment meaning: some 20 received Ad26.COV2.S at low or high dose, single or two shots; roughly five received placebo; per-sample allocation not given. Material that was analyzed had been drawn on day 63 after the first vaccine or placebo injection. This clone occurred once. No antigen is known for it.

V and J are TRBV2 and TRBJ2-7; 9 bases agree with TRBD2. The origin of this receptor is a person between 18 and 60 years old who received the Ad26.COV2.S COVID-19 vaccine or a placebo. The sequences come from peripheral blood, collected in a trial of Ad26.COV2.S vaccine versus placebo. CDR3 sequence (DNA): TGTGCCAGCAGTGAAGCCCTAGCGGGGCCATACGAGCAGTACTTC. It specifies CASSEALAGPYEQYF.